What follows are 14 T cell receptor beta chains derived from one specimen sequenced in a study of neurological immune-mediated disorders. TCRdb ran MiXCR on the 5' RACE reads and lists one entry per CDR3 protein. The sample records 39,000 or so distinct CDR3 sequences, roughly 4.8% being singletons. Sequencing input: CD4+ T cells from blood. The receptors were gathered from a man aged 18 to 30 in good health.

The sample holds many counts of this clonotype. The rearrangement joins TRBV5-5 to TRBJ2-7; TRBD1 agrees at 10 bases. Germline values: CDR1 SGHKS, CDR2 YYEKEE (reference sequence). This CDR3 spans 14 amino acids. V shed 5 bases and J 3 bases; nucleotides not matched to a gene: 5. The CDR3 coding sequence is TGTGCCAGCAGTTCGGGACAGGGGTTCTACGAGCAGTACTTC. Translation: CASSSGQGFYEQYF.

This clonotype occurred many times. The chain employs TRBV5-1 and TRBJ1-6, with D hard to call. The CDR3 is 16 amino acids. Deletions cut 5 bases from V and 14 bases from J, with 26 bases between. Looked up from germline, CDR1 is SGHRS and CDR2 is YFSETQ. DNA of the CDR3: TGCGCCAGCAGTCCCGACGGACCGTCCATGCCCTTCGCCCTCCACTTT. This codes for CASSPDGPSMPFALHF.

The chain has TRBV21-1 and TRBJ1-5; the table's D gene call, TRBD1, was not cross checked with the DNA. TRBV21-1 is marked as a pseudogene. The CDR3 extends over 16 amino acids. CDR3 in amino acids: CASSKVGDRGGQPQHF. The CDR3 DNA reads TGTGCCAGCAGCAAAGTAGGGGACAGGGGTGGTCAGCCCCAGCATTTT.

This clonotype was found many times. The chain combines TRBV14 with TRBJ1-4; D is uncertain. The CDR3 has 15 residues. The germline V and J ends were trimmed by 4 bases and 0 bases, with 9 bases remaining between them. CDR1 SGHDN and CDR2 FVKESK come from the germline V gene. CDR3 DNA sequence: TGTGCCAGCAGCCGGCGGGGTGCAACTAATGAAAAACTGTTTTTT. Encoded protein: CASSRRGATNEKLFF.

This clonotype has a count of ten or more. V and J are TRBV20-1 and TRBJ1-5, with D possibly matching TRBD1 (5 bases). CDR3 size: 13 residues. V lost 7 bases and J lost 5, with 15 bases in between. Germline CDR1 is DFQATT and CDR2 is SNEGSKA (reference sequence). CDR3 coding DNA: TGCAGTGTTTTCGATCGGGGGGATCAGCCCCAGCATTTT. This sequence encodes CSVFDRGDQPQHF.

This clonotype was seen many times. This chain joins TRBV3-1 and TRBJ2-5; weak D call: TRBD1 (6 bases). The CDR3 loop spans 14 amino acids. V was cut by 1 base and J by 7 bases, with 13 bases left in between. Per the germline V gene, CDR1 is LGHDT and CDR2 is YNNKEL (reference sequence). CDR3 in DNA: TGTGCCAGCAGCCAAGGACAGGCCGGTACGACCCAGTACTTC. This gives the protein CASSQGQAGTTQYF.

This clonotype came up many times. The chain joins TRBV4-2 to TRBJ2-7, with a possible D match to TRBD2 (7 bases). Looked up from germline, CDR1 is LGHNA and CDR2 is YNFKEQ. Deletions cut 0 bases from V and 3 bases from J, with 18 bases between. This CDR3 region has 17 residues. The CDR3 here is CASSQEGGAQGLYEQYF. The CDR3 coding sequence is TGTGCCAGCAGCCAAGAGGGGGGGGCACAGGGCCTCTACGAGCAGTACTTC.

The V call is TRBV5-1, the J call TRBJ2-1, with D unclear. V was trimmed by 0 bases and J by 2 bases, leaving 0 bases between them. This CDR3 has 12 residues. Per germline, CDR1 SGHRS and CDR2 YFSETQ. The CDR3 nucleotides are TGCGCCAGCAGCTTGGCCTACAATGAGCAGTTCTTC. Its translation is CASSLAYNEQFF.

This clonotype was recorded at least ten times. The CDR3: CASQRQYNSPLHF. DNA for the CDR3: TGTGCCAGCCAACGACAGTATAATTCACCCCTCCACTTT. The rearrangement uses TRBV12-3 or TRBV12-4 and TRBJ1-6; a possible D gene is TRBD1 (5 bases). The CDR3 has 13 residues. Trimming left V 8 bases short and J 4 bases short, with 9 bases between.

This clonotype was counted a few times. The rearrangement uses TRBV7-2 and TRBJ1-1; D is ambiguous. Trimming took 1 base from V and 8 from J, leaving 14 bases between them. This CDR3 contains 14 residues. Germline assignment: CDR1 SGHTA and CDR2 FQGNSA. CDR3 region: CASSLVKGAQEAFF. In DNA, the CDR3 is TGTGCCAGCAGCTTAGTAAAAGGAGCACAGGAAGCTTTCTTT.

In this sample, this clonotype turned up many times. V usage is TRBV5-1 and J usage is TRBJ1-6; 7 nucleotides agree with TRBD1. Germline trimming cut 4 bases from V and 0 bases from J; bases unmatched to any gene: 1. The CDR3 has 15 residues. Germline CDR1 SGHRS, CDR2 YFSETQ. The CDR3 protein is CASSRDSSYNSPLHF. The DNA of the CDR3 is TGCGCCAGCAGCCGGGACAGCTCCTATAATTCACCCCTCCACTTT.

This clonotype occurred many times. The chain employs TRBV6-5 and TRBJ1-6; 7 bases fit TRBD1. CDR3 length: 13 residues. Germline CDR1 and CDR2: MNHEY and SVGAGI. J lost 6 bases, V lost 10 bases, and 6 bases had no gene match. CDR3: CAISTGSNSPLHF. CDR3 nucleotide sequence: TGTGCCATTTCGACAGGGTCTAATTCACCCCTCCACTTT.

Sample share makes this clonotype medium-sized. This chain uses TRBV12-5 with TRBJ2-3; tentatively, D is TRBD2 (5 bases). Germline V gene data show CDR1 as LGHNT and CDR2 as FRNRAP. The CDR3 has 18 amino acids. Deletions cut 2 bases from V and 3 bases from J, with 21 bases between. DNA for the CDR3: TGTGCTAGTGGTTTGCCTCCACGGACTCCAAGTCCAACAGATACGCAGTATTTT. Amino acids: CASGLPPRTPSPTDTQYF.

This clonotype has ten or more counts. The chain recombines TRBV7-9 with TRBJ1-6, with D hard to call. Germline CDR1 and CDR2: SEHNR and FQNEAQ (reference sequence). The CDR3 loop spans 15 amino acids. V was clipped by 2 bases and J by 0 bases, with 5 bases between them. The CDR3 spells CASSLQSSYNSPLHF. In DNA form, the CDR3 reads TGTGCCAGCAGCTTACAAAGCTCCTATAATTCACCCCTCCACTTT.